This TCR beta chain was found in a study of cytomegalovirus exposure and HLA in healthy donors. Points from the study as a whole: A likely sequencing artifact accounted for one observed cluster of highly shared sequence variants. A classifier reportedly called cytomegalovirus status with high sensitivity and specificity.

Use of 60 Vbeta and 13 Jbeta primers characterized the PCR. The data were produced by immunoSEQ multiplex PCR, yet TCRdb's version contains in-frame clones alone and is incomplete. The sample lists 120,000 or so clones; 80% to 85% were seen once. This clone came up a few times. Its antigen is currently unknown. This TCR came from a woman aged 55-69 years in good health and CMV-seropositive. Sequencing input: PBMCs.

The CDR3 sequence is CATGEGLAGAYEQYF. DNA for the CDR3: TGTGCCACCGGAGAGGGACTAGCGGGGGCCTACGAGCAGTACTTC. J is TRBJ2-7 and V is TRBV15; 14 bases are a match to TRBD2. Trimming removed 8 bases from V and 2 bases from J; junction bases left unmatched: 5. The germline V gene encodes CDR1 LNHNV and CDR2 YYDKDF (reference sequence). This CDR3 comprises 15 residues.